The sequence of this T cell receptor (beta chain) was determined in a study of shared clonotypes between healthy human individuals. Assay: immunoSEQ multiplex PCR; the TCRdb copy retains only in-frame clones and omits some. The repertoire holds about a million clones, with 70% to 80% as singletons. Study results and caveats: The naive CD4 repertoires of a handful of donors were compared, and 5% to 6.5% of clonotypes were shared.

Only a few counts were recorded for this clone. Its antigen is currently unknown. Germline V gives CDR1 MNHEY, CDR2 SVGAGI. The germline V and J ends were trimmed by 1 base and 2 bases, with 9 bases remaining between them. This CDR3 contains 14 residues. A CD45RA+ naive subset and a CD45RA-negative memory subset were split from CD4+ cells. The chain uses TRBV6-5 and TRBJ2-7; D is perhaps TRBD1 (6 bases). The sequencing sample was made of memory CD4+ T cells sorted from blood. Sample subset: CD45RA-negative fraction. The sequence was obtained from a man in his late teens or twenties in good health. CDR3 in DNA: TGTGCCAGCAGTTACTGGGACACCACCTACGAGCAGTACTTC. As protein: CASSYWDTTYEQYF.